This T cell receptor (beta chain) was sequenced during a study of blood T cell repertoires in COVID-19. Background on the study: The samples span acute and convalescent COVID-19 from the United States, Italy and Spain.

Assay: immunoSEQ multiplex PCR; the TCRdb copy retains only in-frame clones and omits some. The repertoire holds hundreds of thousands of clones, 85% to 90% seen once, with around 1.1% in the top ten. J was trimmed by 4 bases and V by 5 bases; bases with no gene match: 4. The CDR3 length is 15 residues. Germline CDR1 and CDR2: MDHEN and SYDVKM. Cohorts were determined from participant-reported clinical history. For recovered donors of Cohort 3, there were two negative PCRs, clearance, or symptom resolution. V and J are TRBV28 and TRBJ2-1, with 11 bases aligning to TRBD1. Material for sequencing was PBMCs or T cells enriched from blood (not recorded which). The TCR comes from a man aged 25-40 years who had recovered from COVID-19. CDR3 amino acids: CASSPGTGGYNEQFF. The CDR3 coding sequence is TGTGCCAGCAGTCCAGGGACAGGGGGGTACAATGAGCAGTTCTTC.